This T cell receptor (beta chain) is from a study of shared clonotypes between healthy human individuals. Sequencing was performed with immunoSEQ multiplex PCR; in TCRdb, only in-frame clones are kept and a portion is missing. The data contain fewer than 1 million clones, roughly 96% of them seen just once; the ten biggest clones take up roughly 0.23%. The ends were cut back, 4 bases at V and 4 bases at J, with 17 bases in the middle. This CDR3 comprises 15 residues. Looked up from germline, CDR1 is MDHEN and CDR2 is SYDVKM. About this clone: No antigen is known for it.

Findings and caveats of the study: Researchers found naive subsets generally carried larger estimated richness than memory subsets.

CD45RO-negative cells were positively selected for CCR7, leaving out terminally differentiated effector memory CD45RA+ cells. V gene TRBV28 combines with J gene TRBJ2-7; D perhaps matches TRBD1 (5 bases). The origin of this receptor is a man between 25 and 39 years old in good health. The specimen sequenced was naive CD8+ T cells sorted from blood. The CDR3 DNA is TGTGCCAGCAGTTCTCCCCCAATGACAGATTACGAGCAGTACTTC. Its protein product is CASSSPPMTDYEQYF. Variable domain in full (rest from reference TRBV28 and TRBJ2-7): DVKVTQSSRYLVKRTGEKVFLECVQDMDHENMFWYRQDPGLGLRLIYFSYDVKMKEKGDIPEGYSVSREKKERFSLILESASTNQTSMYLCASSSPPMTDYEQYFGPGTRLTVT.